Presented here are 23 T cell receptor beta chains from one specimen sequenced in a study of cytomegalovirus exposure and HLA in healthy donors. PCR was performed using 60 Vbeta and 13 Jbeta primers. Repertoires were generated with immunoSEQ multiplex PCR, while TCRdb's copy carries only in-frame clones and drops some. The sample has more than 95,000 clones, roughly 79% seen once; the top ten hold roughly 1.3%. Sample: PBMCs. Receptors originate from a man aged 35-49 years in good health and CMV-seronegative.

The chain joins TRBV7-9 to TRBJ2-3, with a possible D match to TRBD2 (7 bases). The V gene's germline CDR1 is SEHNR and CDR2 FQNEAQ (reference sequence). The CDR3 has 15 residues. The V and J ends lost 5 bases and 2 bases respectively, with 14 bases between them. The chain's CDR3 is CASSNQGRVTDTQYF. The DNA of the CDR3 is TGTGCCAGCAGCAATCAGGGGAGGGTCACAGATACGCAGTATTTT.

The chain is built from TRBV25-1 and TRBJ2-7; 10 nucleotides match TRBD1. The CDR3 runs 15 residues. With V trimmed by 1 base and J by 5 bases, 5 bases remained unmatched. Germline assignment: CDR1 MGHDK and CDR2 SYGVNS. The CDR3 nucleotides are TGTGCCAGCAGTGAATGGGGACAGGGGCCCCACGAGCAGTACTTC. Translation: CASSEWGQGPHEQYF.

This chain uses TRBV6-5 with TRBJ2-7; 12 positions agree with TRBD1. The CDR3 is 14 residues long. Unmatched junction bases numbered 7, after V lost 8 bases and J lost 5 bases. The germline V gene has CDR1 MNHEY and CDR2 SVGAGI. DNA of the CDR3: TGTGCCAGCCGAGGGACAGGGGGCAGGGACGAGCAGTACTTC. This translates into CASRGTGGRDEQYF.

V gene TRBV7-6 combines with J gene TRBJ2-6; D ambiguous. The CDR3 length is 11 residues. The V and J ends lost 4 bases and 9 bases respectively, with 4 bases between them. From germline, CDR1 is SGHVS and CDR2 FNYEAQ. This chain's CDR3 is CASSSLNVLTF. The CDR3 DNA reads TGTGCCAGCAGCTCCCTCAACGTCCTGACTTTC.

CDR3 loop: CASSLGGQGYEQYF. For the CDR3, the DNA is TGTGCCAGCAGCTTAGGGGGACAGGGGTACGAGCAGTACTTC. The rearrangement links TRBV13 to TRBJ2-7; 10 nucleotides align to TRBD1. Germline V CDR1 and CDR2: PRHDT, FYEKMQ (reference sequence). V was clipped by 0 bases and J by 4 bases; unmatched bases: 0. This CDR3 comprises 14 residues.

This chain connects TRBV7-7 to TRBJ2-2; 7 bases map to TRBD1. This CDR3 comprises 16 residues. V gave up 3 bases and J gave up 0 bases; unmatched junction bases: 4. CDR1 SSHAT and CDR2 FNYEAQ come from the germline V gene (reference sequence). CDR3 region: CASSFSGQTNTGELFF. CDR3 nucleotides: TGTGCCAGCAGCTTTTCGGGACAGACGAACACCGGGGAGCTGTTTTTT.

This chain joins TRBV4-1 and TRBJ2-1; the match to TRBD2 covers 9 bases. Germline lookup yields CDR1 MGHRA and CDR2 YSYEKL. This CDR3 comprises 15 residues. J was trimmed by 1 base and V by 4 bases; bases with no gene match: 2. The CDR3 DNA sequence: TGCGCCAGCAGCCCTAGCGGGACGTCCTACAATGAGCAGTTCTTC. It yields the protein CASSPSGTSYNEQFF.

V gene TRBV30 combines with J gene TRBJ2-5; the match to TRBD1 covers 7 bases. Trimming at V came to 5 bases and at J to 5 bases, leaving 11 bases not matched to a gene. Germline CDR1 is GTSNPN and CDR2 is SVGIG (reference sequence). The CDR3 runs 14 residues. CDR3 coding DNA: TGTGCCTGGGAGGGGGCCGTGCATATTGAGACCCAGTACTTC. This gives the protein CAWEGAVHIETQYF.

The chain employs TRBV5-1 and TRBJ2-1; TRBD1 matches 7 bases. The ends lost 1 base at V and 5 bases at J; junction bases unmatched: 12. Germline V gives CDR1 SGHRS, CDR2 YFSETQ. This CDR3 contains 17 residues. CDR3 amino acids: CASSLKGAASQNNEQFF. In DNA form, the CDR3 reads TGCGCCAGCAGCTTGAAGGGGGCAGCATCACAGAACAATGAGCAGTTCTTC.

Here the CDR3 DNA reads TGTGCCACCAGCAAAAATCCAGGGGGCGATTCGGGCTACACCTTC. It specifies CATSKNPGGDSGYTF. The chain joins TRBV15 to TRBJ1-2, with 8 bases fitting TRBD1. This CDR3 region has 15 residues. Germline V gene sequence: CDR1 LNHNV, CDR2 YYDKDF (reference sequence). The V and J ends lost 4 bases and 8 bases, in that order; junction bases with no gene match: 12.

This clone was detected a few times. This chain connects TRBV7-8 to TRBJ1-1; possibly TRBD1 for D (6 bases). CDR3 length: 16 amino acids. V lost 4 bases, J lost 5 bases, and 20 bases lay in between. Germline loops: CDR1 SGHVS, CDR2 FQNEAQ. Here the CDR3 reads CASSYRRAGAGTEAFF. The CDR3 DNA sequence: TGTGCCAGCAGCTACCGCCGCGCGGGGGCCGGGACTGAAGCTTTCTTT.

The chain joins TRBV11-2 to TRBJ1-2; D ambiguous. The CDR3 extends over 12 amino acids. Germline V gene sequence: CDR1 SGHAT, CDR2 FQNNGV. V was trimmed by 2 bases and J by 8 bases, leaving 9 bases between them. CDR3 nucleotides: TGTGCCAGCAGCTTATCGGGTGGGGGCTACACCTTC. It codes for CASSLSGGGYTF. The complete variable domain, with remaining parts taken from reference TRBV11-2 and TRBJ1-2, reads EAGVAQSPRYKIIEKRQSVAFWCNPISGHATLYWYQQILGQGPKLLIQFQNNGVVDDSQLPKDRFSAERLKGVDSTLKIQPAKLEDSAVYLCASSLSGGGYTFGSGTRLTVV.

The genes are TRBV27 and TRBJ1-5, with 8 bases that match TRBD1. This CDR3 has 15 residues. The germline CDR1 and CDR2 sequences are MNHEY and SMNVEV (reference sequence). J gave up 4 bases and V 0 bases, and 2 bases lay outside the gene matches. CDR3 sequence (DNA): TGTGCCAGCAGTTTATCCCGGGACAGGAATCAGCCCCAGCATTTT. This encodes CASSLSRDRNQPQHF.

The rearrangement uses TRBV6-1 and TRBJ2-1, with D tentatively TRBD1 (8 bases). V shed 7 bases and J shed 6 bases, with 19 bases lying between them. CDR3 length: 15 residues. Per the germline V gene, CDR1 is MNHNS and CDR2 is SASEGT. Here the CDR3 DNA reads TGTGCCAGCAACGAACAGGGGGGGCTGTCCAATGAGCAGTTCTTC. The encoded protein is CASNEQGGLSNEQFF.

The V call is TRBV4-1, the J call TRBJ1-3; TRBD1 is a possible D gene (5 bases). V dropped 7 bases and J dropped 1 base, with 20 bases sitting between them. From germline, CDR1 is MGHRA and CDR2 YSYEKL. The CDR3 length is 17 residues. The CDR3 is CASTEHGKGRSGNTIYF. In nucleotides, the CDR3 is TGCGCCAGCACCGAACATGGAAAGGGGCGATCTGGAAACACCATATATTTT.

This rearrangement joins TRBV19 to TRBJ1-5; 8 nucleotides agree with TRBD1. Trimming cost V 0 bases and J 5 bases; bases outside gene matches: 9. The germline V gene has CDR1 LNHDA and CDR2 SQIVND (reference sequence). The CDR3 totals 17 residues. CDR3 region: CASSIDRTGTGYQPQHF. CDR3 in DNA: TGTGCCAGTAGTATAGACCGTACCGGGACAGGATATCAGCCCCAGCATTTT.

This rearrangement joins TRBV4-2 to TRBJ1-2, with D maybe TRBD1 (5 bases). V was pared by 1 base and J by 6 bases, with 15 bases between. CDR1 and CDR2 from the germline V gene are LGHNA and YNFKEQ. The CDR3 is 15 residues long. The CDR3 region is CASSQAPGEGDGYTF. The CDR3 DNA is TGTGCCAGCAGCCAAGCCCCGGGGGAGGGCGATGGCTACACCTTC.

The J gene is TRBJ1-2, the V gene TRBV7-6, with 8 bases matching TRBD1. CDR3 length: 14 residues. V shed 0 bases and J 6 bases; nucleotides not matched to a gene: 3. Germline-derived CDR1 and CDR2 are SGHVS and FNYEAQ. The CDR3 bases are TGTGCCAGCAGCTTAGCGAGGGGACAGGATGGCTACACCTTC. As protein: CASSLARGQDGYTF. Filled out from reference TRBV7-6 and TRBJ1-2, the complete variable domain reads GAGVSQSPRYKVTKRGQDVALRCDPISGHVSLYWYRQALGQGPEFLTYFNYEAQQDKSGLPNDRFSAERPEGSISTLTIQRTEQRDSAMYRCASSLARGQDGYTFGSGTRLTVV.

This clone was counted a single time. The gene calls are TRBV10-3 and TRBJ1-4, with D possibly TRBD1 on 6 matching bases. The length of the CDR3 is 15 residues. The V end was cut by 4 bases, the J end by 0 bases, with 9 bases between. Germline assignment: CDR1 ENHRY and CDR2 SYGVKD. This CDR3 is CAISATGTTNEKLFF. CDR3 nucleotide sequence: TGTGCCATCAGTGCTACAGGGACAACTAATGAAAAACTGTTTTTT.

This rearrangement joins TRBV27 to TRBJ2-1, with 14 positions matching TRBD2. From germline, CDR1 is MNHEY and CDR2 SMNVEV (reference sequence). V was clipped by 5 bases and J by 6 bases; unmatched bases: 9. The CDR3 is made up of 17 amino acids. CDR3 sequence reads: CASSLTSGGAVLNEQFF. DNA of the CDR3: TGTGCCAGCAGTCTGACTAGCGGGGGGGCCGTTCTCAATGAGCAGTTCTTC.

This clone was detected a few times. The chain combines TRBV7-2 with TRBJ2-2; 9 nucleotides line up with TRBD1. CDR3 length: 18 amino acids. V gave up 5 bases and J gave up 2 bases; unmatched junction bases: 12. Germline V gene data show CDR1 as SGHTA and CDR2 as FQGNSA. CDR3 DNA: TGTGCCAGCAGCCCCCGAGCCGGGACAGGGCCTAACACCGGGGAGCTGTTTTTT. Translation gives CASSPRAGTGPNTGELFF. The full variable domain, its missing parts supplied by reference TRBV7-2 and TRBJ2-2, is GAGVSQSPSNKVTEKGKDVELRCDPISGHTALYWYRQSLGQGLEFLIYFQGNSAPDKSGLPSDRFSAERTGGSVSTLTIQRTQQEDSAVYLCASSPRAGTGPNTGELFFGEGSRLTVL.

The chain links TRBV9 to TRBJ2-1; D remains unclear. The CDR3 has 15 amino acids. V was pared by 1 base and J by 0 bases, with 8 bases between. Germline lookup yields CDR1 SGDLS and CDR2 YYNGEE. The CDR3 DNA is TGTGCCAGCAGCGTATTCGCGAGCTCCTACAATGAGCAGTTCTTC. This codes for CASSVFASSYNEQFF. Supplemented by reference TRBV9 and TRBJ2-1, the full variable domain reads DSGVTQTPKHLITATGQRVTLRCSPRSGDLSVYWYQQSLDQGLQFLIQYYNGEERAKGNILERFSAQQFPDLHSELNLSSLELGDSALYFCASSVFASSYNEQFFGPGTRLTVL.

The chain is built from TRBV18 and TRBJ2-5, with unresolved D. The CDR3 has 15 residues. Deletions cut 3 bases from V and 3 bases from J, with 14 bases between. Looked up from germline, CDR1 is KGHSH and CDR2 is LQKENI. CDR3 bases: TGTGCCAGCTCACCGCCTGGCACAGTAGAAGAGACCCAGTACTTC. This encodes CASSPPGTVEETQYF.